This is a list of T cell receptor beta chains from one sample in a study of cytomegalovirus exposure and HLA in healthy donors. Assay used: immunoSEQ multiplex PCR; TCRdb lists only in-frame clones, some missing. The sample comprises roughly 170,000 clones, over 80% of which are singletons, and more than 1.5% rests with the top ten. The sample taken for sequencing was PBMCs. These receptors were obtained from a man aged 45-65 years in good health and CMV-seronegative. CDR3s include the opening cysteine and the closing phenylalanine or tryptophan. A D gene is named only where the DNA matches it firmly. Where a row states a size, it is once, few, many or the class of an expanded clone; other rows omit it.

TRBD1	NA	TRBV18	TRBJ1-5	CASSPQGAGQPQHF	TGTGCCAGCTCACCACAGGGGGCCGGTCAGCCCCAGCATTTT
NA	few	TRBV7-8	TRBJ1-2	CASSSGERGYTF	TGTGCCAGCAGCTCCGGAGAGAGAGGCTACACCTTC
NA	NA	TRBV6-6	TRBJ1-2	CASDSRGYGYTF	TGTGCCAGCGATTCGCGAGGGTATGGCTACACCTTC
NA	NA	TRBV7-9	TRBJ1-4	CASSLSGQRNEKLFF	TGTGCCAGCAGCTTAAGTGGACAGAGAAATGAAAAACTGTTTTTT
TRBD2	NA	TRBV7-2	TRBJ2-7	CASSLARGGSDEQYF	TGTGCCAGCAGCTTAGCGCGGGGGGGCTCGGACGAGCAGTACTTC
NA	few	TRBV11-3	TRBJ2-3	CASSLGGSEWTQYF	TGTGCCAGCAGCTTAGGCGGATCCGAATGGACGCAGTATTTT
TRBD1	NA	TRBV6-5	TRBJ2-1	CASSYSYGTGGEQFF	TGTGCCAGCAGTTACTCCTACGGGACAGGGGGCGAGCAGTTCTTC
TRBD2	NA	TRBV5-1	TRBJ2-1	CASSLGTGGPNNEQFF	TGCGCCAGCAGCTTAGGGACGGGAGGGCCCAACAATGAGCAGTTCTTC
TRBD1	few	TRBV30	TRBJ1-1	CAWKGLRGHGEAFF	TGTGCCTGGAAGGGGTTAAGGGGGCATGGCGAAGCTTTCTTT
NA	NA	TRBV30	TRBJ2-4	CAWNPLAKNIQYF	TGTGCCTGGAATCCCCTAGCCAAAAACATTCAGTACTTC
NA	once	TRBV5-4	TRBJ2-7	CASSFLERAGAAYEQYF	TGTGCCAGCAGCTTTCTCGAACGGGCAGGGGCAGCCTACGAGCAGTACTTC
NA	few	TRBV5-1	TRBJ1-1	CASSVGQWGQDAFF	TGCGCCAGCAGCGTTGGACAGTGGGGACAAGATGCTTTCTTT
NA	NA	TRBV6-5	TRBJ1-1	CASTSLRGTEAFF	TGTGCCAGCACCTCTCTAAGGGGGACTGAAGCTTTCTTT
TRBD1	NA	TRBV19	TRBJ1-1	CASSIVWDSRTTEAFF	TGTGCCAGTAGTATAGTGTGGGACAGCAGGACCACTGAAGCTTTCTTT
TRBD1	NA	TRBV27	TRBJ1-5	CASRDGQGAGQPQHF	TGTGCCAGCAGGGACGGACAGGGGGCAGGTCAGCCCCAGCATTTT
TRBD2	NA	TRBV5-1	TRBJ2-1	CASSYQTSERGQFF	TGCGCCAGCAGCTACCAGACTAGCGAGAGGGGGCAGTTCTTC
NA	few	TRBV7-9	TRBJ1-1	CASSLRENTEAFF	TGTGCCAGCAGCCTCAGGGAGAACACTGAAGCTTTCTTT
NA	NA	TRBV19	TRBJ2-5	CASQYTGSGETQYF	TGTGCTTCCCAATACACAGGGTCGGGAGAGACCCAGTACTTC
NA	NA	TRBV6-5	TRBJ1-1	CASVPQGFTEAFF	TGTGCCAGCGTGCCACAGGGATTCACTGAAGCTTTCTTT
NA	few	TRBV5-1	TRBJ1-1	CASRAGLDTEAFF	TGCGCCAGCAGGGCAGGGTTGGACACTGAAGCTTTCTTT
NA	NA	TRBV6-1	TRBJ2-6	CASSEQGSGANVLTF	TGTGCCAGCAGTGAGCAGGGATCCGGGGCCAACGTCCTGACTTTC
NA	NA	TRBV19	TRBJ1-2	CATSGVGGYTF	TGTGCCACCTCAGGGGTCGGTGGCTACACCTTC
TRBD1	NA	TRBV29-1	TRBJ1-5	CSATGGSNQPQHF	TGCAGCGCCACAGGGGGCAGCAATCAGCCCCAGCATTTT
NA	NA	TRBV29-1	TRBJ2-2	CSVHLGRGNTGELFF	TGCAGCGTTCATCTTGGCAGGGGTAACACCGGGGAGCTGTTTTTT
TRBD2	NA	TRBV5-1	TRBJ2-1	CASSLRTSGGAAYNEQFF	TGCGCCAGCAGCTTGCGGACTAGCGGGGGGGCTGCCTACAATGAGCAGTTCTTC
TRBD2	NA	TRBV5-1	TRBJ2-7	CASSRTSGNYEQYF	TGCGCCAGCAGCCGGACTAGCGGGAACTACGAGCAGTACTTC
NA	NA	TRBV28	TRBJ2-7	CASSPGGGGTYEQYF	TGTGCCAGCAGTCCAGGCGGTGGAGGGACCTACGAGCAGTACTTC
NA	NA	TRBV19	TRBJ1-1	CASSIQVWNTEAFF	TGTGCCAGTAGTATTCAGGTCTGGAACACTGAAGCTTTCTTT
NA	NA	TRBV5-1	TRBJ1-1	CASSGGFLNTEAFF	TGCGCCAGCAGCGGGGGGTTTCTGAACACTGAAGCTTTCTTT
NA	NA	TRBV5-8	TRBJ2-5	CASSLGGRIQETQYF	TGTGCCAGCAGCTTGGGCGGCAGAATACAAGAGACCCAGTACTTC
TRBD1	NA	TRBV7-9	TRBJ1-1	CASSNLQGWNTEAFF	TGTGCCAGCAGCAATTTACAGGGGTGGAACACTGAAGCTTTCTTT
TRBD1	NA	TRBV4-2	TRBJ1-4	CASSQGQGNEKLFF	TGTGCCAGCAGCCAAGGACAGGGAAATGAAAAACTGTTTTTT
NA	NA	TRBV7-2	TRBJ2-7	CASSFGGSSYEQYF	TGTGCCAGCAGCTTCGGCGGCTCCTCCTACGAGCAGTACTTC
TRBD1	NA	TRBV7-3	TRBJ2-7	CASSSSGTGSNEQYF	TGTGCCAGCAGCTCATCCGGGACAGGTTCCAACGAGCAGTACTTC
TRBD2	once	TRBV7-2	TRBJ2-3	CASSKSRGVHTQYF	TGTGCCAGCAGCAAATCGCGGGGGGTACATACGCAGTATTTT
NA	NA	TRBV5-1	TRBJ1-2	CASTASGGDYGYTF	TGCGCCAGCACGGCGTCAGGAGGGGACTATGGCTACACCTTC
NA	NA	TRBV5-1	TRBJ2-4	CASKPGVSGGDIQYF	TGCGCCAGCAAACCGGGAGTCTCGGGCGGCGACATTCAGTACTTC
TRBD1	NA	TRBV5-4	TRBJ1-2	CASSPGTGSYGGYTF	TGTGCCAGCAGCCCAGGGACAGGGAGTTACGGAGGCTACACCTTC
NA	NA	TRBV5-1	TRBJ2-1	CASSLVYNNEQFF	TGCGCCAGCAGCTTGGTATATAACAATGAGCAGTTCTTC
TRBD1	once	TRBV18	TRBJ1-4	CASSPSTGGISNEKLFF	TGTGCCAGCTCACCCTCGACAGGGGGGATCTCTAATGAAAAACTGTTTTTT
TRBD1	NA	TRBV7-2	TRBJ1-2	CASSLARGQGGYTF	TGTGCCAGCAGCTTAGCCAGGGGGCAGGGTGGCTACACCTTC
TRBD2	NA	TRBV7-2	TRBJ2-5	CASSLTSGGAETQYF	TGTGCCAGCAGCCTGACTAGCGGGGGGGCGGAGACCCAGTACTTC
TRBD2	NA	TRBV28	TRBJ2-7	CASSLEVLAGVIYEQYF	TGTGCCAGCAGCCTAGAGGTGCTAGCGGGAGTAATCTACGAGCAGTACTTC
TRBD1	NA	TRBV11-2	TRBJ2-3	CASSPTPRGQGDTQYF	TGTGCCAGCAGCCCGACCCCCAGGGGGCAGGGAGATACGCAGTATTTT
NA	NA	TRBV6-5	TRBJ1-3	CASGRGRSGNTIYF	TGTGCCAGCGGAAGGGGCCGCTCTGGAAACACCATATATTTT
TRBD2	NA	TRBV27	TRBJ2-5	CASSRLSGGSIRETQYF	TGTGCCAGCAGCCGCCTCTCGGGGGGTTCGATCCGGGAGACCCAGTACTTC
NA	few	TRBV5-1	TRBJ1-1	CATAPGGEGEAFF	TGCGCCACCGCCCCGGGAGGGGAAGGTGAAGCTTTCTTT